The 4 T cell receptor beta chains below come from one sample, sequenced in a study of Ad26.COV2.S vaccination and SARS-CoV-2 variants (dated by TCRdb to 2020 to 2022). Libraries were constructed by the immunoSEQ multiplex PCR assay. TCRdb stores this immuneACCESS table with in-frame sequences only. Part of the clones is absent; in the studies checked, under half of the shortfall reflects unresolved V genes, and no reason is known for the rest. The sample data list about 400,000 clones, and 80% to 90% of these were observed just once. The top ten clonotypes cover about 7.4% of the sample. Taken with the paper, the label for treatment or condition translates to: about 20 received Ad26.COV2.S at low or high dose, single or two shots; 5 received placebo; per-sample allocation not given. For vaccine and placebo recipients, repertoires were sequenced using samples collected on day 63 after the first injection.

The material was peripheral blood, obtained in a trial of Ad26.COV2.S vaccine versus placebo. All receptors come from a person aged 18-65 years who received the Ad26.COV2.S COVID-19 vaccine or a placebo.

This chain uses TRBV6-5 with TRBJ2-3; D uncertain. The V end was cut by 5 bases, the J end by 6 bases, with 12 bases between. This CDR3 has 13 residues. CDR1 is MNHEY and CDR2 is SVGAGI in the germline V gene. CDR3 loop: CASSLEVSDTQYF. The CDR3 DNA sequence: TGTGCCAGCAGTCTCGAAGTATCGGATACGCAGTATTTT.

The V and J genes are TRBV19 and TRBJ2-5; 13 bases are shared with TRBD2. The CDR3 runs to 14 residues. The ends lost 10 bases at V and 4 bases at J; junction bases unmatched: 6. Germline V gene lookup returns CDR1 LNHDA and CDR2 SQIVND (reference sequence). The CDR3 spells CATRTSGGGETQYF. CDR3 coding DNA: TGTGCCACCCGGACTAGCGGGGGTGGAGAGACCCAGTACTTC.

The J gene is TRBJ1-2, the V gene TRBV12-3 or TRBV12-4; D unclear. The CDR3 is 11 amino acids. Trimming stripped 3 bases from V and 8 bases from J, with 7 bases between. CDR3 loop: CASSFRGGYTF. Written as DNA, the CDR3 is TGTGCCAGCAGTTTTCGGGGAGGCTACACCTTC.

The chain combines TRBV18 with TRBJ2-7; tentatively, D is TRBD1 (6 bases). The germline V gene has CDR1 KGHSH and CDR2 LQKENI. Deletions cut 3 bases from V and 5 bases from J, with 17 bases between. The CDR3 covers 15 residues. The CDR3 DNA sequence: TGTGCCAGCTCACCGGGGGCATCCTCGGGGCACGAGCAGTACTTC. This codes for CASSPGASSGHEQYF.